This T cell receptor beta chain stems from a study of cytomegalovirus exposure and HLA in healthy donors. V lost 5 bases, J lost 6 bases, and 13 bases stayed unmatched. The CDR3 consists of 16 residues. Looked up from germline, CDR1 is MGHRA and CDR2 is YSYEKL. Researchers ran the PCR with 60 Vbeta and 13 Jbeta primers. Using immunoSEQ multiplex PCR, the repertoire was profiled, and TCRdb retains in-frame clones only, with some absent. This table has roughly 200,000 clones, over 60% appearing once. Material for sequencing was PBMCs. V gene TRBV4-1 combines with J gene TRBJ2-3, with 8 bases aligning to TRBD2. The sequence came from a woman aged 25 to 45 in good health and CMV-seropositive. The CDR3 bases are TGCGCCAGCAGCGCCCTAAGGGCGGGGGGAGCGGATACGCAGTATTTT. Amino acid sequence: CASSALRAGGADTQYF.